Detailed here is one T cell receptor (beta chain). No antigen is known for it. No infections or other immune events were documented during collection. Germline assignment: CDR1 SGHAT and CDR2 FQNNGV. This CDR3 is built from 14 residues. With V trimmed by 5 bases and J by 5 bases, 7 bases remained unmatched. Clones were read by immunoSEQ multiplex PCR, and TCRdb kept only the in-frame ones, dropping some. This sample has 75,000 to 95,000 clones, with about 89% found just once. The data were taken from a study of identifying expanded T cells in peripheral blood. Broader study findings: Technical replicates showed around 1.1 changed clones; roughly two weeks approximately 16; four weeks 19. Two-week clone count variance significantly increased as total template count grew.

The sequenced sample consisted of blood. The gene calls are TRBV11-2 and TRBJ1-1, with TRBD1 matching over 8 bases. This receptor was identified in a person between 18 and 75 years old in good health. In nucleotides, the CDR3 is TGTGCCAGCAGCGCCCAGGGGGCAGAGACTGAAGCTTTCTTT. Translated, it gives CASSAQGAETEAFF.